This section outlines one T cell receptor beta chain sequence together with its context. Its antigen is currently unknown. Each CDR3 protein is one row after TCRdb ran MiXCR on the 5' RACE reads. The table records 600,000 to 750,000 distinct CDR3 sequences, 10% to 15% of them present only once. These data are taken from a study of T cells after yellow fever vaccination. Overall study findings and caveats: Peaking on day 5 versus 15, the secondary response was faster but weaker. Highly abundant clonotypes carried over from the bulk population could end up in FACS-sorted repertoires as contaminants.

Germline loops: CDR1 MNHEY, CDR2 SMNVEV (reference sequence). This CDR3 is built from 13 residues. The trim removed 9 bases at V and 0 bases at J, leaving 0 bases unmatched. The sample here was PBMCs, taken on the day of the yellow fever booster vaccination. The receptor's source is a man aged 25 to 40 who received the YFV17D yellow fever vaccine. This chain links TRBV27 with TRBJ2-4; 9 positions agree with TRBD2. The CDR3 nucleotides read TGTGCCAGTAGCGGGAGAGCCAAAAACATTCAGTACTTC. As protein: CASSGRAKNIQYF.